This T cell receptor beta chain was captured by sequencing in a study of T cell repertoires in cytomegalovirus infection. Across the whole study: Matching HLA type and CMV infection were both indicated by public TCR beta signatures.

This clonotype was seen only a few times. As yet, its antigen is unknown. A read error may produce the germline difference seen at one junction end. Broader study findings: People with CMV and the relevant HLA were identified by cumulative public TCR beta family frequency.

TCRdb called the reads again in MiXCR, with one record for every CDR3 protein. The sample records 290,000 or so distinct CDR3 sequences, 20% to 30% being singletons. The CDR3 has 13 amino acids. The germline CDR1 and CDR2 sequences are SGHNT and YENEEA. The chain links TRBV11-3 to TRBJ2-7; D remains ambiguous. This TCR was sampled from a human donor in good health (CMV status not recorded). Some clones in this sample may be carry-over from other donors' samples. The sequencing input was PBMCs. CDR3 sequence: CASSVDQDGEQYF. CDR3 nucleotides: TGTGCCAGCAGCGTAGATCAGGATGGCGAGCAGTACTTC.